These 4 T cell receptor beta chains share one sample of origin, sequenced in a study of blood T cell repertoires in COVID-19. Assay used: immunoSEQ multiplex PCR; TCRdb lists only in-frame clones, some missing. The table shows fewer than 350,000 clones, with around nine tenths occurring only once. Sequenced material: PBMCs or T cells enriched from blood (not recorded which). All receptors derive from a woman aged 40 to 50 who had recovered from COVID-19.

This sequence joins TRBV10-1 and TRBJ2-3; 10 bases align to TRBD2. V lost 6 bases to trimming and J lost 12 bases; unmatched junction nucleotides: 6. Per germline, CDR1 WNHNN and CDR2 SYGVQD (reference sequence). The CDR3 runs 12 residues. CDR3 in DNA: TGCGCCAGCAGCCGCAAGCGGGAGGGTCAGTATTTT. Its protein product is CASSRKREGQYF.

The genes are TRBV15 and TRBJ2-1; TRBD2 agrees at 8 bases. Germline V CDR1 and CDR2: LNHNV, YYDKDF (reference sequence). The CDR3 is made up of 16 amino acids. V was clipped by 1 base and J by 6 bases; unmatched bases: 8. In nucleotides, the CDR3 is TGTGCCACCAGCAGAGGAACTAGCGGAGGGAGCAATGAGCAGTTCTTC. Translated, it gives CATSRGTSGGSNEQFF.

The chain combines TRBV27 with TRBJ1-4; 9 bases map to TRBD1. V lost 2 bases to trimming and J lost 2 bases; unmatched junction nucleotides: 12. Germline CDR1 MNHEY, CDR2 SMNVEV (reference sequence). The CDR3 contains 19 residues. CDR3 region: CASSLRDGQGLPTNEKLFF. In DNA, the CDR3 is TGTGCCAGCAGTTTAAGAGACGGACAGGGGCTCCCCACTAATGAAAAACTGTTTTTT.

This chain joins TRBV19 and TRBJ2-7, with D possibly being TRBD2 (5 bases). Between the trimmed V and J ends, which lost 6 bases and 2 bases, there was a span of 11 bases. CDR1 and CDR2 (germline): LNHDA, SQIVND (reference sequence). The CDR3 has 13 amino acids. The chain's CDR3 is CASSPGMAYEQYF. The CDR3, as DNA: TGTGCCAGTAGCCCCGGGATGGCCTACGAGCAGTACTTC. The full variable domain, rest sourced from reference TRBV19 and TRBJ2-7, is DGGITQSPKYLFRKEGQNVTLSCEQNLNHDAMYWYRQDPGQGLRLIYYSQIVNDFQKGDIAEGYSVSREKKESFPLTVTSAQKNPTAFYLCASSPGMAYEQYFGPGTRLTVT.